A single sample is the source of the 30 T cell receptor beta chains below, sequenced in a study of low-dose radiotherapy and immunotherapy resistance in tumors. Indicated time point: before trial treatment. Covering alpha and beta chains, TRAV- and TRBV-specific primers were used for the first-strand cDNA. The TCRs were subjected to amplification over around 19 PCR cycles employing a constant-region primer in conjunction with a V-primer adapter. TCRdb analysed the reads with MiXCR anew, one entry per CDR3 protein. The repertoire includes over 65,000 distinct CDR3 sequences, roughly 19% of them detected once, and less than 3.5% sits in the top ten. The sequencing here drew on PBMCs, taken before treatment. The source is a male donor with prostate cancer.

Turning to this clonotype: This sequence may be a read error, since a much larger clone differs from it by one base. The CDR3 region is CSTSPKTGPPAREQFF. The CDR3, as DNA: TGCAGTACTAGCCCCAAGACAGGGCCTCCCGCAAGGGAGCAGTTCTTC. The chain couples TRBV20-1 to TRBJ2-1; a possible D gene is TRBD1 (7 bases). Germline V lookup: CDR1 DFQATT, CDR2 SNEGSKA (reference sequence). The CDR3 runs to 16 residues.

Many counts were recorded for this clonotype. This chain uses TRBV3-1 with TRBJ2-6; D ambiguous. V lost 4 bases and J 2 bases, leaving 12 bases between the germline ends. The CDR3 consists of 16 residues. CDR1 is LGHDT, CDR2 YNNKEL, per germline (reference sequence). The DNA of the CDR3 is TGTGCCAGCAGCCCTTACTTGGGCACTGGGGCCAACGTCCTGACTTTC. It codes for CASSPYLGTGANVLTF.

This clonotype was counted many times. CDR3 loop: CASSLSLTYAPLNTGELFF. The CDR3 DNA reads TGTGCCAGCAGCTTATCTTTGACTTATGCTCCTTTGAACACCGGGGAGCTGTTTTTT. The V call is TRBV7-2, the J call TRBJ2-2; D uncertain. The germline V gene has CDR1 SGHTA and CDR2 FQGNSA. The CDR3 spans 19 residues. Trimming removed 2 bases from V and 1 base from J, with 20 bases in between.

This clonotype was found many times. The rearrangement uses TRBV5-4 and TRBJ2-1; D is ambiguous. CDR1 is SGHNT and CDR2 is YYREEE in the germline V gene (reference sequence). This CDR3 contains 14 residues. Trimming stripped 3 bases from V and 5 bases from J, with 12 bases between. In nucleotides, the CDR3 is TGTGCCAGCAGCTCCAACTTACAGAACAATGAGCAGTTCTTC. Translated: CASSSNLQNNEQFF.

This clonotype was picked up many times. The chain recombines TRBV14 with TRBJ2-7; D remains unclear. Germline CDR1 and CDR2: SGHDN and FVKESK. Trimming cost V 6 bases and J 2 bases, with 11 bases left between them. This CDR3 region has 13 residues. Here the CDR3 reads CASSGYSTYEQYF. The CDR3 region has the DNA TGTGCCAGCAGTGGTTATAGTACCTACGAGCAGTACTTC.

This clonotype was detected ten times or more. For the CDR3, the DNA is TGCAGTGCCCCGGGACAGGCTTACAATGAGCAGTTCTTC. Its translation: CSAPGQAYNEQFF. The chain links TRBV20-1 to TRBJ2-1; TRBD1 aligns across 8 bases. This CDR3 spans 13 amino acids. The V segment lost 6 bases and the J segment 4 bases; nucleotides outside the gene matches: 5. CDR1 DFQATT and CDR2 SNEGSKA come from the germline V gene (reference sequence).

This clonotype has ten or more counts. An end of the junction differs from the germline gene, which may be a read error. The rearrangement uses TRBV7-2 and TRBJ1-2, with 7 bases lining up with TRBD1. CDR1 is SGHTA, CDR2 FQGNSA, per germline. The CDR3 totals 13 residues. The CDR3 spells CASSLGGDYGYTF. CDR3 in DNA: TGTGCCAGCAGTTTAGGGGGCGACTATGGCTACACCTTC.

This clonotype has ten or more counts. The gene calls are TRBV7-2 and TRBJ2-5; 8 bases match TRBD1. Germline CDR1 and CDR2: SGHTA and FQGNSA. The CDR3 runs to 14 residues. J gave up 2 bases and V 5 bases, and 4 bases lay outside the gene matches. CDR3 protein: CASSRDRSQETQYF. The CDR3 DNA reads TGTGCCAGCAGCCGGGACAGGTCTCAAGAGACCCAGTACTTC.

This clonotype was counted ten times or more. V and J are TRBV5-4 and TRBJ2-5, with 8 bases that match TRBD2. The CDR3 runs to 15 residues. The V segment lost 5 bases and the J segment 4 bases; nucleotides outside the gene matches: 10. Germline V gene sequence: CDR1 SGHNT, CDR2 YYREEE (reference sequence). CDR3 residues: CASRFGGGETETQYF. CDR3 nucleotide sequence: TGTGCCAGCAGATTCGGGGGGGGTGAGACAGAGACCCAGTACTTC.

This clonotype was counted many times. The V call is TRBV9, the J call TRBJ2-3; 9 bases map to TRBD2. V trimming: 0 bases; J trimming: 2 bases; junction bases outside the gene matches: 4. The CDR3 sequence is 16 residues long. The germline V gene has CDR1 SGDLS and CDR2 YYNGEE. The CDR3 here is CASSVGLAGITDTQYF. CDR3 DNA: TGTGCCAGCAGCGTAGGTCTAGCGGGGATCACAGATACGCAGTATTTT.

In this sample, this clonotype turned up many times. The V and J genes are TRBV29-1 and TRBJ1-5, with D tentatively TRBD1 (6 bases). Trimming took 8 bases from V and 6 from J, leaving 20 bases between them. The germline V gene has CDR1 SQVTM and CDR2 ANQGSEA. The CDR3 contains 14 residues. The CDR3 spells CSKTGRDVCQPQHF. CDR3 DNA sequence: TGCAGCAAGACAGGCAGGGATGTTTGTCAGCCCCAGCATTTT. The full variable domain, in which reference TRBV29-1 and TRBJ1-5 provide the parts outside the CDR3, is SAVISQKPSRDICQRGTSLTIQCQVDSQVTMMFWYRQQPGQSLTLIATANQGSEATYESGFVIDKFPISRPNLTFSTLTVSNMSPEDSSIYLCSKTGRDVCQPQHFGDGTRLSIL.

This CDR3 is CASSRARQGASYEQYF. For the CDR3, the DNA is TGCGCCAGCAGCCGCGCCAGACAGGGAGCATCCTACGAGCAGTACTTC. The V and J genes are TRBV5-1 and TRBJ2-7; 7 nucleotides match TRBD1. The CDR3 sequence is 16 residues long. J lost 1 base, V lost 4 bases, and 11 bases had no gene match. Germline CDR1 reads SGHRS; CDR2 reads YFSETQ.

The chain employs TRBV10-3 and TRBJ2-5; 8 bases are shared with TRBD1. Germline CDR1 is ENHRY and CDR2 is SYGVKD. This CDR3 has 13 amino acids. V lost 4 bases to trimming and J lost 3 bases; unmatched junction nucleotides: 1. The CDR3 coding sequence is TGTGCCATCAGTGTACAGGGGGAAGAGACCCAGTACTTC. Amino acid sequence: CAISVQGEETQYF.

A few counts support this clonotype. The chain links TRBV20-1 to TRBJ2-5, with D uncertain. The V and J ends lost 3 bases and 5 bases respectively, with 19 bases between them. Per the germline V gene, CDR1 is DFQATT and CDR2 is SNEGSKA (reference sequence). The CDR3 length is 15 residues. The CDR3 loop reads CSASQPGQLGETQYF. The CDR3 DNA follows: TGCAGTGCTAGTCAGCCCGGTCAGCTGGGGGAGACCCAGTACTTC.

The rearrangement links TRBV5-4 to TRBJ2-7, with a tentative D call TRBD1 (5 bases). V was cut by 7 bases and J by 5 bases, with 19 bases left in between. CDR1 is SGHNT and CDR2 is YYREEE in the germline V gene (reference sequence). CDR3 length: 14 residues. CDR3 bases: TGTGCCAGCGGCCAAGAGACAGCATCGGACGAGCAGTACTTC. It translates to CASGQETASDEQYF.

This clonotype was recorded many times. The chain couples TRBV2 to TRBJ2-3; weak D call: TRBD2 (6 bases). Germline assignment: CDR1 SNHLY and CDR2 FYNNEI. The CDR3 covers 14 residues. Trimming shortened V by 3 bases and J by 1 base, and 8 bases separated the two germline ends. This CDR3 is CASSEASGTDTQYF. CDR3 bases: TGTGCCAGCAGTGAGGCTAGCGGCACAGATACGCAGTATTTT.

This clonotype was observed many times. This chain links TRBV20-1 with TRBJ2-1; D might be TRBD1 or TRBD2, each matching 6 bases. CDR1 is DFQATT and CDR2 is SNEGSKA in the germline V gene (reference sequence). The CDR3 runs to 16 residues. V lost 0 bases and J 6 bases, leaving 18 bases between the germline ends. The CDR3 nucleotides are TGCAGTGCTAGAGATGGGGTAAAGGGGGGCCTCAATGAGCAGTTCTTC. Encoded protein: CSARDGVKGGLNEQFF.

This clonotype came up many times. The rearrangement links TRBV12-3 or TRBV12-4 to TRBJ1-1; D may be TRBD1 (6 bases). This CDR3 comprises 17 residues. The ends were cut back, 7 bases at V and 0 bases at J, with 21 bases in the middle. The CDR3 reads CASTFTLGGHLNTEAFF. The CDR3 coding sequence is TGTGCCAGCACCTTCACCCTGGGGGGGCACCTGAACACTGAAGCTTTCTTT.

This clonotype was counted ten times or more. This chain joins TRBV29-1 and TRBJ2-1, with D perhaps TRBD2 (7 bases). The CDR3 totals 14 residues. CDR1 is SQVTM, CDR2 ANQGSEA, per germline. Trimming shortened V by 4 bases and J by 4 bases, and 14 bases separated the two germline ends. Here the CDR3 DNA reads TGCAGCGTTGTCCGGGGGGCTGAATACAATGAGCAGTTCTTC. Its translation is CSVVRGAEYNEQFF.

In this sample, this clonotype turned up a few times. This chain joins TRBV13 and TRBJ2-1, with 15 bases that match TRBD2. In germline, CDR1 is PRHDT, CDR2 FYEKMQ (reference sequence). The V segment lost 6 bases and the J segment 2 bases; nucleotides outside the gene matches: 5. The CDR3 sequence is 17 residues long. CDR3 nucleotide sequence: TGTGCCAGCAGTACCGGGACTAGCGGGGGGCCCTACAATGAGCAGTTCTTC. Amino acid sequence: CASSTGTSGGPYNEQFF.

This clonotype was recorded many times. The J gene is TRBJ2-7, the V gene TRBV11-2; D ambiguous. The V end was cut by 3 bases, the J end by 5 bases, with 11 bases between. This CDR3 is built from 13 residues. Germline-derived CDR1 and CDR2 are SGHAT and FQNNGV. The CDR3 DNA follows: TGTGCCAGCAGCTTCGACGGACCAGACGAGCAGTACTTC. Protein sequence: CASSFDGPDEQYF.

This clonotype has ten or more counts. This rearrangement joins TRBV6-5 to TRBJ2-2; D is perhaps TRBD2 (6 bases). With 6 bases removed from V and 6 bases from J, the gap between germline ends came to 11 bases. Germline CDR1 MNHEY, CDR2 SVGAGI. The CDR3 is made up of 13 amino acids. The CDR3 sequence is CASRASGAGELFF. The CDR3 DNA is TGTGCCAGCAGAGCGTCGGGGGCCGGGGAGCTGTTTTTT.

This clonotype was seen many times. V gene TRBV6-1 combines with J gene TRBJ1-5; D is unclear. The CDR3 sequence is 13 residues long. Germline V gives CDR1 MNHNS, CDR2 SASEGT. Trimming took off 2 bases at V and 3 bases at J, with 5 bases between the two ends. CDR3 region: CASSENINQPQHF. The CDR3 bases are TGTGCCAGCAGTGAAAACATCAATCAGCCCCAGCATTTT.

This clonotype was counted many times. Written as DNA, the CDR3 is TGTGCCAGCCAAAGCGGGGGCGTACTCTACAATGAGCAGTTCTTC. It translates to CASQSGGVLYNEQFF. The chain links TRBV27 to TRBJ2-1, with 8 nucleotides matching TRBD2. The germline V gene has CDR1 MNHEY and CDR2 SMNVEV (reference sequence). The CDR3 is 15 amino acids. Trimming took 8 bases from V and 3 from J; bases not matched to a gene: 9.

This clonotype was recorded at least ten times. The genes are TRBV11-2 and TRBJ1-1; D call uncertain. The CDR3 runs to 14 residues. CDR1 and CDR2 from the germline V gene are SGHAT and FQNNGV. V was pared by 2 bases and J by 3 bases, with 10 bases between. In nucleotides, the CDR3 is TGTGCCAGCAGCTTATACTCGATGGACACTGAAGCTTTCTTT. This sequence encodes CASSLYSMDTEAFF.

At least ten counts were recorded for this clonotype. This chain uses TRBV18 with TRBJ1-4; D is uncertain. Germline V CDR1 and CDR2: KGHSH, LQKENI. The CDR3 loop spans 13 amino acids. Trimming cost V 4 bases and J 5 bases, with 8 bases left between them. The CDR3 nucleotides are TGTGCCAGCTCACAGGGCATGAATGAAAAACTGTTTTTT. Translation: CASSQGMNEKLFF. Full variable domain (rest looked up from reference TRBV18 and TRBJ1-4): NAGVMQNPRHLVRRRGQEARLRCSPMKGHSHVYWYRQLPEEGLKFMVYLQKENIIDESGMPKERFSAEFPKEGPSILRIQQVVRGDSAAYFCASSQGMNEKLFFGSGTQLSVL.

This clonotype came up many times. CDR3 protein: CASSLTASADTQYF. CDR3 coding DNA: TGTGCCAGCAGCTTAACTGCTAGCGCAGATACGCAGTATTTT. V is TRBV11-2 and J is TRBJ2-3, with a weak D call TRBD2 (6 bases). The CDR3 is 14 amino acids. V was shortened by 2 bases and J by 4 bases, with 10 bases between the two germline ends. Germline-derived CDR1 and CDR2 are SGHAT and FQNNGV.

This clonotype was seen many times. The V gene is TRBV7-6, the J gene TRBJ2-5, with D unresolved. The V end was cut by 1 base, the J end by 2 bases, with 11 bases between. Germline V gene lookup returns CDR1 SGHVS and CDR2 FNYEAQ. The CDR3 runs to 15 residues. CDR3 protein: CASSLGFGNQETQYF. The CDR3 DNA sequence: TGTGCCAGCAGCTTAGGTTTTGGGAATCAAGAGACCCAGTACTTC.

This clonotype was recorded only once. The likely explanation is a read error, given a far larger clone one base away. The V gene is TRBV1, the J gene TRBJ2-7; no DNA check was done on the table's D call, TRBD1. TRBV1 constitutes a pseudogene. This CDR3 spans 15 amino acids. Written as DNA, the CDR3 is TGCGCCAGCAGCCAAGATCCAGGGTCAGGGGACGATCAGTACTTC. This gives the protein CASSQDPGSGDDQYF.

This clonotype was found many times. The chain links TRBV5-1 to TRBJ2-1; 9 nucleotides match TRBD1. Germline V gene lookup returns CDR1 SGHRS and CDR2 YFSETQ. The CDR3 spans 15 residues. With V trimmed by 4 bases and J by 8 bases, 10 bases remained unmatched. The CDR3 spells CASSRTGGAKYEQFF. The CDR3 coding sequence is TGCGCCAGCAGCCGTACAGGGGGCGCGAAGTATGAGCAGTTCTTC.